This entry features one TCR beta chain sequence. Its antigen remains undetermined. Within one base of it there is no much larger clone, and no base qualities were kept. TCRbeta CDR3 regions were amplified from genomic DNA by means of the immunoSEQ Assay, a bias-controlled multiplex PCR. In the paper's pipeline: The number of nucleated cells in each sample was estimated by amplification of reference gene primers within the assay. To quantify the absolute abundance of each unique TCRbeta CDR3 rearrangement, sequence reads were collapsed and filtered. For each sample, productive Simpson clonality was calculated as the square root of Simpson's diversity index over productive rearrangements. In its TCRdb copy, this immuneACCESS table keeps in-frame sequences only and misses some clones. Where compared with another copy, unresolved V genes explain less than half of these, and the others have no known cause. The V and J calls and clone size come from that table; D and trimming were worked out from the DNA. The sample contains some 190,000 clones, less than 90% of them found a single time. Of the sample, about a fifth is held by the ten largest clones.

A distance of 7 bases separates the germline ends of V and J, which lose 0 bases and 8 bases respectively. The CDR3 spans 12 residues, from the cysteine through the phenylalanine. Only the CDR3 region is kept as DNA, spanning 36 bases read in frame from base 1. As encoded in the germline V gene, CDR1 is SNHLY while CDR2 is FYNNEI. The data were taken from a study of blood T cell repertoires in COVID-19 (TCRdb year 2020). Study-level background: Samples covering the acute and convalescent phases of COVID-19 were provided by collaborators in the United States, Italy and Spain. The repertoires were released in a freely available public database meant as a resource for research on the immune response to SARS-CoV-2. The dataset comprised deeply sampled blood TCRbeta repertoires from subjects exposed to, actively infected with, or recovered from COVID-19. The material from the prospective study consisted of cDNA or gDNA derived from T cells, B-cell-depleted T cells, or PBMCs. Where available, HLA class I and class II types were taken from metadata supplied by the sample provider and were not determined by assay-based typing. Samples came from the ongoing ImmuneRACE study (first 160 participants) plus 1,254 subjects from 6 global collaborators. The sample metadata nearly always contained a de-identified subject ID, COVID-19 status, age in years and sex. Points the paper makes about the study in general: How much clinical and demographic metadata was included differed by source and by participant, and the metadata was provided uncurated.

Whole blood was collected in K2EDTA tubes by collaborating institutions according to the institutions' own protocols. Collaborator samples were shipped for TCRbeta analysis as frozen whole blood, isolated PBMCs, or DNA extracted from either sample type. This clonotype was sampled from a human donor in a cohort sampled during active COVID-19. Sequenced input: peripheral blood. The chain uses TRBV2 and TRBJ1-1, with the D segment identity uncertain. The DNA reads TGTGCCAGCAGTGAAGCGGCGGGGGAAGCTTTCTTT. The translation is CASSEAAGEAFF. Here the CDR3 is joined to the reference TRBV2 and TRBJ1-1 genes, and the full variable domain is: EPEVTQTPSHQVTQMGQEVILRCVPISNHLYFYWYRQILGQKVEFLVSFYNNEISEKSEIFDDQFSVERPDGSNFTLKIRSTKLEDSAMYFCASSEAAGEAFFGQGTRLTVV.